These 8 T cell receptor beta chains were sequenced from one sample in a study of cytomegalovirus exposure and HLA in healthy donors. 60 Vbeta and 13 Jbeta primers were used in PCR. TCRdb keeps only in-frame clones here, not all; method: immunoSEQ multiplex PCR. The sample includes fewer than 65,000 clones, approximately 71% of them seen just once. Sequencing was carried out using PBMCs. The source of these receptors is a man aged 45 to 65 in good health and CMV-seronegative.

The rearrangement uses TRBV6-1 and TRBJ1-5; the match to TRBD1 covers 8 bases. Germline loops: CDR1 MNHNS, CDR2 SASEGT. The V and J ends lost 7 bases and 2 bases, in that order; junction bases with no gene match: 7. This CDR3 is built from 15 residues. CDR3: CASKTQGVGNQPQHF. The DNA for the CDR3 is TGTGCCAGCAAAACACAGGGGGTAGGCAATCAGCCCCAGCATTTT.

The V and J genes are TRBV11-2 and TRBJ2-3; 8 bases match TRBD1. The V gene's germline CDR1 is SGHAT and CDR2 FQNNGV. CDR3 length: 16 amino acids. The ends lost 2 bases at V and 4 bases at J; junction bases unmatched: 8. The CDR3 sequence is CASSLYVTGVPDTQYF. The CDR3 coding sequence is TGTGCCAGCAGCTTATACGTGACAGGGGTCCCAGATACGCAGTATTTT.

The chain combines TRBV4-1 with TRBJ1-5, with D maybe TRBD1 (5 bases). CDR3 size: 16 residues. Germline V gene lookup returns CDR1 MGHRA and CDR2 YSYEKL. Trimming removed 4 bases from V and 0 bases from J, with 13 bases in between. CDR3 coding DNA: TGCGCCAGCAGCCCCTCCCCTGACAGTAGCAATCAGCCCCAGCATTTT. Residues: CASSPSPDSSNQPQHF.

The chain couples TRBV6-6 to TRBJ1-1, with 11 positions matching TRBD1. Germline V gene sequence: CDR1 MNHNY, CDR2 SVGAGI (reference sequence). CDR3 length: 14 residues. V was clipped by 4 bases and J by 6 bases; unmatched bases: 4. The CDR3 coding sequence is TGTGCCAGCAGTTGGGGACAGGGGGACGCTGAAGCTTTCTTT. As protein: CASSWGQGDAEAFF.

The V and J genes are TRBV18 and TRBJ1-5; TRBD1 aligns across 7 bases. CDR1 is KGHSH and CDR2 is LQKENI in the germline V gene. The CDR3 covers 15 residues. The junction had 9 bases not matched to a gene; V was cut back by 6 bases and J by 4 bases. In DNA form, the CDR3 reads TGTGCCAGCTCCCCTACGACAGGGAGTAATCAGCCCCAGCATTTT. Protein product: CASSPTTGSNQPQHF.

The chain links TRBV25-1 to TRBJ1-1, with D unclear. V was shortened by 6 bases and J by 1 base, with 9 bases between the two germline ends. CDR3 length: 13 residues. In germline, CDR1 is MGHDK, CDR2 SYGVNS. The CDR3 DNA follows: TGTGCCAGCAGGGTGGCCCAGAACACTGAAGCTTTCTTT. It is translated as CASRVAQNTEAFF.

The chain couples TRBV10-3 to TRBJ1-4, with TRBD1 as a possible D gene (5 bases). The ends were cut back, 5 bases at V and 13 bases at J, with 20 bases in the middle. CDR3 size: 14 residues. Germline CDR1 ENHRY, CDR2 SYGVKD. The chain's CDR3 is CAISPTWGVGALFF. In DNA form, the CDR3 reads TGTGCCATCAGTCCTACGTGGGGGGTTGGTGCACTGTTTTTT.

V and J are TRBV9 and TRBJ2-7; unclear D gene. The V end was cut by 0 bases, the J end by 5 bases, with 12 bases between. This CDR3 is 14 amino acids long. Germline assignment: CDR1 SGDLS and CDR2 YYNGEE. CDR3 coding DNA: TGTGCCAGCAGCGTAGGCCCACTTTCCAACGAGCAGTACTTC. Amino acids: CASSVGPLSNEQYF.